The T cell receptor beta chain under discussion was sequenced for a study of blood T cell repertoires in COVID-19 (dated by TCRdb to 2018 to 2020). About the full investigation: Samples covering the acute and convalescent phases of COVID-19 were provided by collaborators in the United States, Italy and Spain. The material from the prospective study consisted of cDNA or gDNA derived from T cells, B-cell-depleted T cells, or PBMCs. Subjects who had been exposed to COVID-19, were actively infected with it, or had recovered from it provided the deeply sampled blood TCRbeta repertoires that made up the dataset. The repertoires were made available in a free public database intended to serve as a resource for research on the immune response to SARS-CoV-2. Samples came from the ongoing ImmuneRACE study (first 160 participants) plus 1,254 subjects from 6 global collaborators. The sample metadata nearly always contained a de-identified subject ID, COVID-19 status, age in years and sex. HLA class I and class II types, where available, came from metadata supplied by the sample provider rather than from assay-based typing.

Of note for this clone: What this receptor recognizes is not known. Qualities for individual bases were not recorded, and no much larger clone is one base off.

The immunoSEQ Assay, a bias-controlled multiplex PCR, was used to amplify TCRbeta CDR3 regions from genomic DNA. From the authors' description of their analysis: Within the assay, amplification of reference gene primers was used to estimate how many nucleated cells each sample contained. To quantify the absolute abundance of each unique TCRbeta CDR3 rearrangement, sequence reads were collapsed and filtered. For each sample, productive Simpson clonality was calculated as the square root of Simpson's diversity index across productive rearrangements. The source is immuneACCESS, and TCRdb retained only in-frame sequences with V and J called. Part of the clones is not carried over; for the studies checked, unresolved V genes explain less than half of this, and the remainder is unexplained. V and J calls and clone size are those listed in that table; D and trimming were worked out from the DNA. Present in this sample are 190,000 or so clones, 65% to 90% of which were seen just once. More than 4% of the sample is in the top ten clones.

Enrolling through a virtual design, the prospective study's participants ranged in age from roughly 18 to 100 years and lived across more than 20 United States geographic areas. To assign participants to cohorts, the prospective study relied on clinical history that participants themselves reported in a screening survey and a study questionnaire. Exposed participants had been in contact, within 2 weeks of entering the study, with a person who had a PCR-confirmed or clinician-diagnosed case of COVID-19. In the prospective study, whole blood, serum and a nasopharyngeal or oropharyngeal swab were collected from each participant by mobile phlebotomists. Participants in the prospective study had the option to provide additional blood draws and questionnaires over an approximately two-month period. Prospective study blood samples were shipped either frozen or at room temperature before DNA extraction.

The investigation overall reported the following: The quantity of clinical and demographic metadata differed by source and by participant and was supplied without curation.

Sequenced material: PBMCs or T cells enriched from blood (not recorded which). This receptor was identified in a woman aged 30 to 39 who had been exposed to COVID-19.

The CDR3 protein is CASKRGGSVEKLFF. At the DNA level, the sequence is TGTGCCAGCAAGAGGGGGGGGAGCGTTGAAAAACTGTTTTTT. This chain is built from TRBV2 and TRBJ1-4; a weak D assignment points to TRBD1 (6 bases agree). V and J lose 7 bases and 7 bases, and a span of 16 bases separates them. From the cysteine through the phenylalanine, the CDR3 covers 14 amino acids. Of the read, only the CDR3 DNA is kept; its 42 bases are in frame from base 1. According to the germline V gene, CDR1 reads SNHLY and CDR2 reads FYNNEI.